This T cell receptor (beta chain) derives from a study of vaccination effects on CD4 cells after COVID-19. For the study at large: Two doses of either BNT162b2 or mRNA-1273 were given to each participant. Sampling occurred 16 days and one week pre-vaccination in a couple of convalescent patients. PBMC were cultured at about 2 million per well with 9.5 to 10 IU/ml IL-2 and around 9.4 ug/ml peptides. Whole-study findings and limits: Convalescent patients were scarce in the study, and it lacked early post-infection timepoints.

This clone has only a few counts. Its antigen remains unidentified. CD4+ T cells were isolated after 10 days of culture. Germline loops: CDR1 MGHRA, CDR2 YSYEKL. With 5 bases clipped from V and 1 base from J, the junction kept 10 bases outside the gene matches. CDR3 length: 16 amino acids. Profiling relied on immunoSEQ multiplex PCR, and the TCRdb table lists in-frame clones only, not all of them. The sample carries tens of thousands of clones, about 69% recorded once. The origin of this receptor is a human donor who had a prior SARS-CoV-2 infection. The sequencing here drew on CD4+ T cells from PBMCs cultured without peptide, taken before COVID-19 vaccination. The genes are TRBV4-1 and TRBJ2-5; 7 bases are shared with TRBD2. The CDR3 DNA is TGCGCCAGCAGCGCCCGACTAGCCCCAAGCCAAGAGACCCAGTACTTC. Amino acid sequence: CASSARLAPSQETQYF.